One TCR beta chain is described in this entry. Its antigen remains unidentified. J was trimmed by 4 bases and V by 1 base; bases with no gene match: 9. This CDR3 comprises 17 residues. Germline CDR1 and CDR2: SGHKS and YYEKEE (reference sequence). The sample originates from a study of early T cells in non-severe SARS-CoV-2 infection. Study at large: Unsorted whole blood bulk RNA was sequenced, with unpaired chains.

Broader study findings: Matching against VDJdb likely underestimated virus-specific expansions, favoring anti-spike CD8.

Each single cDNA molecule received a unique molecular identifier. TCRdb fed the 5' RACE reads into MiXCR, producing one record per CDR3 protein. The data contain about 62,000 distinct CDR3 sequences, around 9.9% of them singletons. The gene calls are TRBV5-5 and TRBJ2-5; 11 bases fit TRBD2. The TCR comes from an adult who was a healthcare worker with PCR-confirmed SARS-CoV-2 infection or an uninfected control (not recorded which). Sample: whole blood. CDR3 sequence (DNA): TGTGCCAGCAGCTTGTTAGTCCTAGCGGGGGGCCTAGAGACCCAGTACTTC. This gives the protein CASSLLVLAGGLETQYF.